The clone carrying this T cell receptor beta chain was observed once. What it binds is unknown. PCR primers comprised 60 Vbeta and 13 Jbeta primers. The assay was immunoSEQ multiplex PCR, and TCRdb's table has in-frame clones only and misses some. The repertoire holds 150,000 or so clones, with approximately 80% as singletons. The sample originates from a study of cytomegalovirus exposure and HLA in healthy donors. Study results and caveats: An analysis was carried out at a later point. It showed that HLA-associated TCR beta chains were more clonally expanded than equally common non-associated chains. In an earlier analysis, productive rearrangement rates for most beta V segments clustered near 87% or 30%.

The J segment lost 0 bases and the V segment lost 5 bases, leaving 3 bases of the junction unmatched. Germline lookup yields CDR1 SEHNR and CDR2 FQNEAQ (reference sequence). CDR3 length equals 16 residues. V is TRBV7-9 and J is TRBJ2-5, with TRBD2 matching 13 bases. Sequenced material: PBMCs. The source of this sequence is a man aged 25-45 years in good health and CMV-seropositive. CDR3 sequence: CASSPGTSGNQETQYF. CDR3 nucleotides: TGTGCCAGCAGCCCCGGGACTAGCGGGAACCAAGAGACCCAGTACTTC.